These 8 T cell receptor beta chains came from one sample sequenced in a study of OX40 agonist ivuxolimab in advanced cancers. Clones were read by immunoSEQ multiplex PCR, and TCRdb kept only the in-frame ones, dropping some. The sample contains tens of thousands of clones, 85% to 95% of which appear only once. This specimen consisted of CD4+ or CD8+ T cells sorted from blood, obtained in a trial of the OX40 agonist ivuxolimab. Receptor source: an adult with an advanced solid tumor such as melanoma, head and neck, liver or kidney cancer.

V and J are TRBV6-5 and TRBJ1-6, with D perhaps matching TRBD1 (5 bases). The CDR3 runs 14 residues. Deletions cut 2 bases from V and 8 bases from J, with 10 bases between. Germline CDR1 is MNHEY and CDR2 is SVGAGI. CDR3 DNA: TGTGCCAGCAGTTACGGTCAGGGTGATTCACCCCTCCACTTT. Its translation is CASSYGQGDSPLHF.

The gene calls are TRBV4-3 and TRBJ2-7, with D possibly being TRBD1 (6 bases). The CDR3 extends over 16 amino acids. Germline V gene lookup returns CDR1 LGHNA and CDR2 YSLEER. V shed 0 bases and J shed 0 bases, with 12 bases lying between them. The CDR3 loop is CASSQDPTGASYEQYF. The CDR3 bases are TGCGCCAGCAGCCAAGACCCGACAGGCGCCTCCTACGAGCAGTACTTC.

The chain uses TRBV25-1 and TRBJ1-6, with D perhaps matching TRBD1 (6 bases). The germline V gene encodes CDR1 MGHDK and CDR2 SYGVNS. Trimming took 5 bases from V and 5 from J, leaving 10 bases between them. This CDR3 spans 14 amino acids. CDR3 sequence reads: CASSTYRDNSPLHF. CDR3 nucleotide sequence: TGTGCCAGCAGTACCTACAGGGATAATTCACCCCTCCACTTT.

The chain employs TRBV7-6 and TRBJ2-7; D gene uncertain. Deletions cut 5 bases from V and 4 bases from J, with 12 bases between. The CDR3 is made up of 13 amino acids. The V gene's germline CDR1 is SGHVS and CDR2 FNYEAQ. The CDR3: CASSPAFGYEQYF. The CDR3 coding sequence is TGTGCCAGCAGCCCGGCATTCGGGTACGAGCAGTACTTC. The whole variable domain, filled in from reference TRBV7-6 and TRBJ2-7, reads GAGVSQSPRYKVTKRGQDVALRCDPISGHVSLYWYRQALGQGPEFLTYFNYEAQQDKSGLPNDRFSAERPEGSISTLTIQRTEQRDSAMYRCASSPAFGYEQYFGPGTRLTVT.

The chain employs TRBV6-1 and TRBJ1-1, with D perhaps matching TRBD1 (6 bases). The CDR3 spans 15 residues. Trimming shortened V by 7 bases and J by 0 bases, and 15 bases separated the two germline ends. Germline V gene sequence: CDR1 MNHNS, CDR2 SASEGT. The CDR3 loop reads CASTIQGDVNTEAFF. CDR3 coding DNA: TGTGCCAGCACCATACAGGGTGATGTGAACACTGAAGCTTTCTTT.

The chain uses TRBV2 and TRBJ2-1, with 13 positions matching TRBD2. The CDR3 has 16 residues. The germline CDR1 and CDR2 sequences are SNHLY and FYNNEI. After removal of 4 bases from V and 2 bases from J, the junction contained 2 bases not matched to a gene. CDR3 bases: TGTGCCAGCAGTGTAGGACTAGCGGGGGCCTACAATGAGCAGTTCTTC. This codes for CASSVGLAGAYNEQFF.

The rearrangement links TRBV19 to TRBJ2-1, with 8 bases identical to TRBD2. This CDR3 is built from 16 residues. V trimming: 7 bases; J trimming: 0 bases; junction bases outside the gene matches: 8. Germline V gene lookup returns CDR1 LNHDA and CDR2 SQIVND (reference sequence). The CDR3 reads CASTPTSASSYNEQFF. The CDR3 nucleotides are TGTGCCAGTACCCCGACTAGCGCTAGCTCCTACAATGAGCAGTTCTTC.

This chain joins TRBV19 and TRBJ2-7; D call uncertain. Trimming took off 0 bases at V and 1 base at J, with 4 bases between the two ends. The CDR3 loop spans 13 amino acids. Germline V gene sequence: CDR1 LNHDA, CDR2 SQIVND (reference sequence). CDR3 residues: CASSIDASYEQYF. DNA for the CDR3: TGTGCCAGTAGTATAGATGCATCCTACGAGCAGTACTTC.